This T cell receptor beta chain was identified in a study of response to subunit inactivated influenza vaccine. The length of the CDR3 is 15 residues. Germline CDR1 reads SEHNR; CDR2 reads FQNEAQ (reference sequence). V was pared by 5 bases and J by 2 bases, with 13 bases between. This clonotype came up many times. MiXCR, applied by TCRdb to the RT-PCR reads, yields one record per CDR3 protein. The sample lists approximately 500,000 distinct CDR3 sequences, 10% to 15% seen once, with roughly 14% in the top ten. This TCR derives from a man between 50 and 59 years old who received an inactivated influenza vaccine. The input for sequencing was PBMCs from blood, taken 45 days after vaccination. J is TRBJ2-1 and V is TRBV7-9; maybe TRBD2 (5 bases). CDR3 protein: CASSLLGVAYNEQFF. CDR3 coding DNA: TGTGCCAGCAGCCTGTTGGGAGTTGCCTACAATGAGCAGTTCTTC.